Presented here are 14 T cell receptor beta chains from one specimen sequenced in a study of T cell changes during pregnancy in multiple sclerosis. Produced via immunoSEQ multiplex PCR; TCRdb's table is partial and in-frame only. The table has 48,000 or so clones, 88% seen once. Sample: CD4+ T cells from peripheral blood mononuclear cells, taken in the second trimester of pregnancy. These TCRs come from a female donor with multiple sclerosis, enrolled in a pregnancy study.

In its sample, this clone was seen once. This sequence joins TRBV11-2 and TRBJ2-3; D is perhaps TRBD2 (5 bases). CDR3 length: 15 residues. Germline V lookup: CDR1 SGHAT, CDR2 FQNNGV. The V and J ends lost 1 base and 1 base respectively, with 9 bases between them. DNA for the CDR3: TGTGCCAGCAGCTTAGGACTATCAGGCACAGATACGCAGTATTTT. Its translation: CASSLGLSGTDTQYF.

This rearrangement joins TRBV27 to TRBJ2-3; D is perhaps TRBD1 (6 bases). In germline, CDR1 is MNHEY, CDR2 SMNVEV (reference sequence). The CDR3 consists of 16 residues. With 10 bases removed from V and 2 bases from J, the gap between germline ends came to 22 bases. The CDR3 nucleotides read TGTGCCACCAATTGGGGGACAAAAACCGTCACAGATACGCAGTATTTT. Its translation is CATNWGTKTVTDTQYF.

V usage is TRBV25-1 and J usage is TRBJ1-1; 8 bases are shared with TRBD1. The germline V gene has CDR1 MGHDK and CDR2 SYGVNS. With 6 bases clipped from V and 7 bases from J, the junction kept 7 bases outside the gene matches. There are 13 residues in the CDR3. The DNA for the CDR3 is TGTGCCAGCAGCCGAGGACAGGGTTTTGAAGCTTTCTTT. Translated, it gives CASSRGQGFEAFF.

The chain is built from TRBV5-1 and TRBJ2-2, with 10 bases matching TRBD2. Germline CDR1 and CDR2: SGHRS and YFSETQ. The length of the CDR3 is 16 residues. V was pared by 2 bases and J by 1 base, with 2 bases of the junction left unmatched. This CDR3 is CASSLLAGRNTGELFF. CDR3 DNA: TGCGCCAGCAGCTTACTAGCGGGACGGAACACCGGGGAGCTGTTTTTT.

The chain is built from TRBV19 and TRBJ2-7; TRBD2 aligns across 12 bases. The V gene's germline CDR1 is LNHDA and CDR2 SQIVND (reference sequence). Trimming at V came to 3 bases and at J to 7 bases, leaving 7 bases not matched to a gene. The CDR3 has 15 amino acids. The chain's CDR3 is CASSIKTSGSFEQYF. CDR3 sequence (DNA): TGTGCCAGTAGTATCAAGACTAGCGGGAGTTTTGAGCAGTACTTC.

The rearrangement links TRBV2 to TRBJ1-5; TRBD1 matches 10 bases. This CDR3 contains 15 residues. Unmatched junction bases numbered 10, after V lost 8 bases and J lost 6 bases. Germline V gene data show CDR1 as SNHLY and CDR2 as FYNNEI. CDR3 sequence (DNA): TGTGCCAGCGCAAAAGGGACAGGGGAATTTCAGCCCCAGCATTTT. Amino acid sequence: CASAKGTGEFQPQHF.

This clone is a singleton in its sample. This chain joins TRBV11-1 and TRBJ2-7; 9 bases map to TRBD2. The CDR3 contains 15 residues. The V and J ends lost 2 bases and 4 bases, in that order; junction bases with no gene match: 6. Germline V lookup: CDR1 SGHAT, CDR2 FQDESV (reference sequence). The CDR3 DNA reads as TGTGCCAGCAGCTTAAGGCGGCGGGAGGGGTACGAGCAGTACTTC. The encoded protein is CASSLRRREGYEQYF.

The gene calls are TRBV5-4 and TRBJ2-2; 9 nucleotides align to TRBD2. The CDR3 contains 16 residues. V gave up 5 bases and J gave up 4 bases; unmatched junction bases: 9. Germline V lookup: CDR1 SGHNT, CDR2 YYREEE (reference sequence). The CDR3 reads CASRLLSGRGTGELFF. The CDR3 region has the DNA TGTGCCAGCAGACTTCTTAGCGGGAGAGGCACCGGGGAGCTGTTTTTT.

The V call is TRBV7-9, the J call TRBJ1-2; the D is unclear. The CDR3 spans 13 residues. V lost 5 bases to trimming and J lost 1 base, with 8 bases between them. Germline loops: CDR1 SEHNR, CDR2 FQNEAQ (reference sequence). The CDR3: CASSPDFNYGYTF. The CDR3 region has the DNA TGTGCCAGCAGCCCTGACTTTAACTATGGCTACACCTTC.

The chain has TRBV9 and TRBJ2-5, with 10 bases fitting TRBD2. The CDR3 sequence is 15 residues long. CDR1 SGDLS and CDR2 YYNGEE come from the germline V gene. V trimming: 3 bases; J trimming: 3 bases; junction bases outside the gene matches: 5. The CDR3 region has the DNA TGTGCCAGCAGCGGAGCGGGAGGGCCGGAAGAGACCCAGTACTTC. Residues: CASSGAGGPEETQYF.

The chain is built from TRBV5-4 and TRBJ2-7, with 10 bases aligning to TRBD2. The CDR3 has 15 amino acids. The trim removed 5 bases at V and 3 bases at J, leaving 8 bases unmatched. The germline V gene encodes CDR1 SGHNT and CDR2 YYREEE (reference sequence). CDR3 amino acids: CASRPGIAGGYEQYF. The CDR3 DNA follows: TGTGCCAGCAGACCAGGCATAGCGGGAGGCTACGAGCAGTACTTC.

The CDR3 DNA is TGCGCCAGCAGCTGGGCAGGGTCAGGGACCGGGGAGCTGTTTTTT. Amino acids: CASSWAGSGTGELFF. The chain carries TRBV5-1 and TRBJ2-2, with D tentatively TRBD1 (5 bases). CDR3 size: 15 residues. The V gene lost 3 bases and the J gene lost 5 bases, with 14 bases spanning the gap. Germline CDR1 is SGHRS and CDR2 is YFSETQ.

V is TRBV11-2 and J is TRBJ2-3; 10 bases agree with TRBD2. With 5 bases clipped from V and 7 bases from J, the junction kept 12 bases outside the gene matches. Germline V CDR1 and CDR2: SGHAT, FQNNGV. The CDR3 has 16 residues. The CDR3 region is CASSRLAGAARNTQYF. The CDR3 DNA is TGTGCCAGCAGCCGGCTAGCGGGAGCCGCCAGGAATACGCAGTATTTT.

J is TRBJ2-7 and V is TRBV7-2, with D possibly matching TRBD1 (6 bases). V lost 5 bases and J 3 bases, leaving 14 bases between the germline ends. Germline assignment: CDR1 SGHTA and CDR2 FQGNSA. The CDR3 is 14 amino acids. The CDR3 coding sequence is TGTGCCAGCAGCCTAGGACAGACAGACTACGAGCAGTACTTC. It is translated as CASSLGQTDYEQYF.